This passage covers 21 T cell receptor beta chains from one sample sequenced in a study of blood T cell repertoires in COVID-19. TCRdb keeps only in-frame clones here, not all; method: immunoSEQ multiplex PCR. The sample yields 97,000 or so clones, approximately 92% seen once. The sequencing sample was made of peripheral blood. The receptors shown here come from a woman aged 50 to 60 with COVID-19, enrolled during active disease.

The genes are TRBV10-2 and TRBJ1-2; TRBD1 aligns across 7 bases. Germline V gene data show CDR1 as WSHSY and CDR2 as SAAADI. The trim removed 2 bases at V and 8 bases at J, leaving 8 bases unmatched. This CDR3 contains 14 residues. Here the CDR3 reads CASSENRGGEGYTF. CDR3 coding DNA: TGCGCCAGCAGTGAGAACAGGGGAGGTGAGGGCTACACCTTC.

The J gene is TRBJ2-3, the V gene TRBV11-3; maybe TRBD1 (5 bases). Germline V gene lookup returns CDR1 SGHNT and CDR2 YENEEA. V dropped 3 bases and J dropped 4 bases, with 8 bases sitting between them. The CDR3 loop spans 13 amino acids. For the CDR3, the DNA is TGTGCCAGCAGCTTGGCAGGGTCAGATACGCAGTATTTT. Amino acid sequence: CASSLAGSDTQYF.

CDR3 sequence reads: CASSLGGNEQFF. In DNA form, the CDR3 reads TGTGCCAGCAGTCTGGGGGGGAATGAGCAGTTCTTC. This chain connects TRBV4-2 to TRBJ2-1, with 7 bases that match TRBD2. V was clipped by 6 bases and J by 7 bases; unmatched bases: 3. In germline, CDR1 is LGHNA, CDR2 YNFKEQ. The CDR3 has 12 residues.

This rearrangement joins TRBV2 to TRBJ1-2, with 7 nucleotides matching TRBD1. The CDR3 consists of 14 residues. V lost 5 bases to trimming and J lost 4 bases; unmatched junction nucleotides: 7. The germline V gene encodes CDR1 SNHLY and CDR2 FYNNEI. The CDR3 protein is CASSSRRDSYGYTF. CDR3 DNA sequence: TGTGCCAGCAGTTCACGCCGGGACAGCTATGGCTACACCTTC.

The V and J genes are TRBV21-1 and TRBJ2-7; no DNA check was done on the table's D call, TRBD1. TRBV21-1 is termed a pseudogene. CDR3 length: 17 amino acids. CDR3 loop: CASSVRGWEQGHYEQYF. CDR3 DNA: TGTGCCAGCAGCGTAAGGGGATGGGAACAGGGGCATTACGAGCAGTACTTC.

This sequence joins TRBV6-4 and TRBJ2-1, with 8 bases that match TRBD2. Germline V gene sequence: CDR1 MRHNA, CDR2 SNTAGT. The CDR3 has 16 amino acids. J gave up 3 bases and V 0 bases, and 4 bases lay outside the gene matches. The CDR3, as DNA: TGTGCCAGCAGTGACTCAGCGGGGGCAAACTACAATGAGCAGTTCTTC. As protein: CASSDSAGANYNEQFF.

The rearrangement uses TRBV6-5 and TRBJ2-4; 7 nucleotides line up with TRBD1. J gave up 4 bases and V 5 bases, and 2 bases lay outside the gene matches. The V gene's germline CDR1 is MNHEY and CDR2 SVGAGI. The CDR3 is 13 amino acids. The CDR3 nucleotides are TGTGCCAGCAGTCCGACAGGGAAAAACATTCAGTACTTC. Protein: CASSPTGKNIQYF.

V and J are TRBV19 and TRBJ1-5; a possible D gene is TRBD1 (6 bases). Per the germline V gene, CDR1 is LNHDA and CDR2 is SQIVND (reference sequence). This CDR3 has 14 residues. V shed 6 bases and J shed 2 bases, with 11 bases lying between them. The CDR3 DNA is TGTGCCAGTAGCAGCCGACAGGGCAATCAGCCCCAGCATTTT. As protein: CASSSRQGNQPQHF.

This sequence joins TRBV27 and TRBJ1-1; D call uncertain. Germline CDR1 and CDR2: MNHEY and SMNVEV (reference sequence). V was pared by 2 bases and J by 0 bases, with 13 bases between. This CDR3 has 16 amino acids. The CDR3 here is CASSLGRGSLNTEAFF. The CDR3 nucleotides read TGTGCCAGCAGTTTAGGTCGCGGCAGTTTGAACACTGAAGCTTTCTTT.

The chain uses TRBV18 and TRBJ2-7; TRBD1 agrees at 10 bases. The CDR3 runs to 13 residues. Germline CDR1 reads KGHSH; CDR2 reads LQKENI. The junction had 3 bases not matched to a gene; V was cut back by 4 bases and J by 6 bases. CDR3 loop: CASSQGTGAEQYF. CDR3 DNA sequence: TGTGCCAGCTCACAAGGGACAGGGGCCGAGCAGTACTTC.

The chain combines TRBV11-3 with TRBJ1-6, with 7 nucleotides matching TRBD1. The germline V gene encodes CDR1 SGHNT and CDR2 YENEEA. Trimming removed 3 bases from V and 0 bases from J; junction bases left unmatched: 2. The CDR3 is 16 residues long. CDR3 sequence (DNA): TGTGCCAGCAGCTTTGACAGGGCCTCCTATAATTCACCCCTCCACTTT. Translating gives CASSFDRASYNSPLHF.

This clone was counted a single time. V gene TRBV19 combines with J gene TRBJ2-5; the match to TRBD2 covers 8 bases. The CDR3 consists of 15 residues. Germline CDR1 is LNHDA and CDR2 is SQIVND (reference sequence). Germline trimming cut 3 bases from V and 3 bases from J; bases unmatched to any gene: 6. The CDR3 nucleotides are TGTGCCAGTAGTATTCCGGCGGGGGGTGAAGAGACCCAGTACTTC. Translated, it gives CASSIPAGGEETQYF.

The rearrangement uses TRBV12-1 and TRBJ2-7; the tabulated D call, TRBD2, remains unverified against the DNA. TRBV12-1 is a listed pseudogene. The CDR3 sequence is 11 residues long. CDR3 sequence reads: CASSSPYEQYV. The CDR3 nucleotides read TGTGCCAGCAGCTCTCCCTACGAGCAGTACGTC.

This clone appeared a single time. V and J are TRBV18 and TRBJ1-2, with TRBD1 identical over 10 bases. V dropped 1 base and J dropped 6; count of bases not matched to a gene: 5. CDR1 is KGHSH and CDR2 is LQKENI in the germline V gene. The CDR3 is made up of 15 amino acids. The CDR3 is CASSPQTGGGDGYTF. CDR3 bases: TGTGCCAGCTCACCACAGACAGGGGGCGGTGATGGCTACACCTTC.

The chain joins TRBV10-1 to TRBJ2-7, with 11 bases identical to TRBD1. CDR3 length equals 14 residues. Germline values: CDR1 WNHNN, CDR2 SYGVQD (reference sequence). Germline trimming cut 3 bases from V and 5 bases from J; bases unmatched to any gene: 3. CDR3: CASSDGTGGNEQYF. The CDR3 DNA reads TGCGCCAGCAGTGATGGGACAGGGGGAAACGAGCAGTACTTC.

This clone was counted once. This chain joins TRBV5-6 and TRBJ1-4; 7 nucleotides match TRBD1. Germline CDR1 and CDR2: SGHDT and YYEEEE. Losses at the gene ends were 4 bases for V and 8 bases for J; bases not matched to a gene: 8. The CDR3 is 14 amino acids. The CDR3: CASSLRQGGEKLFF. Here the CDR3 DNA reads TGTGCCAGCAGCCTTAGACAGGGCGGGGAAAAACTGTTTTTT.

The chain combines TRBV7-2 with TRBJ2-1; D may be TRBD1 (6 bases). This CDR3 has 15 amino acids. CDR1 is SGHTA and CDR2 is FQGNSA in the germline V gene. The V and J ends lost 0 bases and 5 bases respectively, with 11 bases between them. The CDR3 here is CASSLAGAPNNEQFF. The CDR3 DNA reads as TGTGCCAGCAGCTTAGCGGGGGCACCTAACAATGAGCAGTTCTTC.

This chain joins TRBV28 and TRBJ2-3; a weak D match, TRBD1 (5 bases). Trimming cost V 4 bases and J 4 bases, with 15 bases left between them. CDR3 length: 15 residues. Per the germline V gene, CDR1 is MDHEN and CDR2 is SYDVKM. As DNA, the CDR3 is TGTGCCAGCAGTTCAATCCAGGGTTCCGCAGATACGCAGTATTTT. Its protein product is CASSSIQGSADTQYF.

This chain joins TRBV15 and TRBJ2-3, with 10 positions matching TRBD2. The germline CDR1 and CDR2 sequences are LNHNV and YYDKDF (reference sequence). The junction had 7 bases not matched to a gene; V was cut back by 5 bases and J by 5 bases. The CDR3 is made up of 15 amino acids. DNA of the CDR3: TGTGCCACCAGCTCTCCAGCGGGGGGGCAAGATACGCAGTATTTT. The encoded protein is CATSSPAGGQDTQYF.

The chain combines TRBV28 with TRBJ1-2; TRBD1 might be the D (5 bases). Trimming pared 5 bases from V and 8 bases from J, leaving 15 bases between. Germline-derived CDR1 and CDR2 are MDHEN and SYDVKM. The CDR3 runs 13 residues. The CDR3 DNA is TGTGCCAGCAGTCCAAACCCCGACAGAGGCTACACCTTC. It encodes CASSPNPDRGYTF.

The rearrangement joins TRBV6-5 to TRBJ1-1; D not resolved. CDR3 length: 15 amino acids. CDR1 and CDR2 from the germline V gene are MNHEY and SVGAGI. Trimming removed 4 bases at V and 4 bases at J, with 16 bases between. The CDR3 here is CASSSDHSAGTEAFF. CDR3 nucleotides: TGTGCCAGCAGTTCCGATCACAGTGCCGGCACTGAAGCTTTCTTT.